The source of this TCR beta chain is a study of blood T cell repertoires in COVID-19 (dated by TCRdb to 2020 to 2022). Study-wide context: Samples covering the acute and convalescent phases of COVID-19 were provided by collaborators in the United States, Italy and Spain. The prospective study material was composed of cDNA or gDNA derived from T cells, B-cell-depleted T cells, or PBMCs. Deeply sampled blood TCRbeta repertoires from subjects exposed to, actively infected with, or recovered from COVID-19 were included in the dataset. The repertoires were released in a freely available public database meant as a resource for research on the immune response to SARS-CoV-2. Samples were obtained from the ongoing ImmuneRACE study (first 160 participants) and from 950 to 1,500 subjects provided by 6 global collaborators. Nearly every sample came with metadata listing a de-identified subject ID, COVID-19 status, age in years and sex. HLA class I and class II types, where available, came from metadata supplied by the sample provider rather than from assay-based typing.

A remark on this clone: There is no known antigen for this receptor. Nothing much larger sits one base from this clone, and base qualities are not available.

The CDR3 goes from the cysteine to the phenylalanine over 13 residues. CDR3 DNA only is kept here, 39 bases in frame from base 1. Trimming takes 8 bases off V and 6 bases off J; junction bases not matched to a gene: 7. The investigation overall reported the following: How much clinical and demographic metadata was included differed by source and by participant, and the metadata was provided uncurated.

TCRbeta CDR3 regions were amplified from genomic DNA by means of the immunoSEQ Assay, a bias-controlled multiplex PCR. As for the authors' bioinformatics: The number of nucleated cells in each sample was estimated from the amplification of reference gene primers within the assay. To quantify the absolute abundance of each unique TCRbeta CDR3 rearrangement, sequence reads were collapsed and filtered. For each sample, productive Simpson clonality was calculated as the square root of Simpson's diversity index over productive rearrangements. TCRdb holds this immuneACCESS table with in-frame rearrangements only. Some clones are missing; in checked studies, unresolved V genes explain under half, and the rest has no known cause. The D gene and trimming were derived from the DNA, and the V and J assignments and clone size from that table. The sample has tens of thousands of clones on record, about nine tenths of them singletons. The top ten constitute 3% to 4% of the sample.

The collaborating institutions used their own protocols to collect whole blood in K2EDTA tubes. For TCRbeta analysis, collaborator samples were shipped as frozen whole blood, as isolated PBMCs, or as DNA extracted from either sample type. Sequenced material: peripheral blood. This sequence originates from a woman aged 70-85 years with acute or convalescent COVID-19. This chain is built from TRBV12-3 or TRBV12-4 and TRBJ2-4, with TRBD2 identical over 7 junction bases. The CDR3 has the sequence CASGTNSGNIQYF. The nucleotide sequence reads TGTGCCAGCGGGACTAATTCGGGAAACATTCAGTACTTC.